The 8 T cell receptor beta chains given below trace back to one sample, sequenced in a study of neurological immune-mediated disorders (dated by TCRdb to about 2019). The method was 5' RACE. For sequencing, an Illumina HiSeq 2500 was employed. Using fastp trimming at Q25 and MiXCR clonotype assembly, TCRdb reanalyzed the public sequencing data and kept in-frame beta chains. Identical CDR3 proteins give one entry, which carries the most common genes and DNA. The sample table holds about 54,000 distinct CDR3 sequences, of which over 3.5% were seen once. The ten biggest clones cover roughly 2% of the sample. Specimen: CD4+ T cells from blood. The source is a woman aged 40 to 55 with multiple sclerosis.

This clonotype was found many times. The chain has TRBV20-1 and TRBJ2-1; the match to TRBD2 covers 7 bases. Germline CDR1 is DFQATT and CDR2 is SNEGSKA (reference sequence). This CDR3 has 17 amino acids. V was pared by 0 bases and J by 0 bases, with 8 bases of the junction left unmatched. For the CDR3, the DNA is TGCAGTGCTAGAGACCCCCGCGGGGGAAGCTCCTACAATGAGCAGTTCTTC. Its translation is CSARDPRGGSSYNEQFF.

This clonotype was seen many times. The rearrangement joins TRBV4-1 to TRBJ2-2, with D tentatively TRBD2 (7 bases). Germline CDR1 MGHRA, CDR2 YSYEKL. This CDR3 region has 15 residues. Between the trimmed V and J ends, which lost 3 bases and 4 bases, there was a span of 12 bases. Here the CDR3 reads CASSQGGGSTGELFF. The DNA of the CDR3 is TGCGCCAGCAGCCAGGGGGGGGGCTCCACCGGGGAGCTGTTTTTT.

Ten or more counts support this clonotype. The genes are TRBV6-5 and TRBJ2-7, with TRBD1 identical over 7 bases. Germline V gives CDR1 MNHEY, CDR2 SVGAGI. CDR3 size: 15 residues. Trimming took 2 bases from V and 0 from J; bases not matched to a gene: 4. The CDR3 sequence: CASSYTGTASYEQYF. CDR3 DNA sequence: TGTGCCAGCAGTTACACCGGGACAGCCTCCTACGAGCAGTACTTC.

This clonotype was seen repeatedly, ten times or more. The V call is TRBV6-5, the J call TRBJ1-4; no firm D call. Germline CDR1 and CDR2: MNHEY and SVGAGI. The CDR3 sequence is 14 residues long. Trimming took off 5 bases at V and 1 base at J, with 8 bases between the two ends. In DNA, the CDR3 is TGTGCCAGCAGTCCAACAAGAACTAATGAAAAACTGTTTTTT. Residues: CASSPTRTNEKLFF.

Ten or more counts support this clonotype. The J gene is TRBJ1-1, the V gene TRBV5-1, with D unresolved. Germline V gene lookup returns CDR1 SGHRS and CDR2 YFSETQ. The CDR3 runs to 13 residues. Trimming removed 0 bases at V and 5 bases at J, with 8 bases between. CDR3 protein: CASSLGIGTEAFF. The CDR3 DNA is TGCGCCAGCAGCTTGGGGATAGGAACTGAAGCTTTCTTT.

This clonotype was seen repeatedly, ten times or more. The chain combines TRBV20-1 with TRBJ1-2, with a tentative D call TRBD1 (6 bases). CDR1 and CDR2 from the germline V gene are DFQATT and SNEGSKA (reference sequence). The CDR3 loop spans 13 amino acids. V was clipped by 4 bases and J by 4 bases, with 13 bases between them. CDR3 bases: TGCAGTGCTATAGGGGGACTAATCTATGGCTACACCTTC. This translates into CSAIGGLIYGYTF.

In this sample, this clonotype turned up many times. This chain uses TRBV5-1 with TRBJ2-2; 14 positions agree with TRBD2. Germline V lookup: CDR1 SGHRS, CDR2 YFSETQ. The CDR3 contains 16 residues. The V and J ends lost 7 bases and 3 bases, in that order; junction bases with no gene match: 5. CDR3: CASRLAGGRDTGELFF. CDR3 coding DNA: TGCGCCAGCCGACTAGCGGGGGGGCGCGACACCGGGGAGCTGTTTTTT.

This clonotype was recorded at least ten times. In nucleotides, the CDR3 is TGTGCCAGCAGCCACAGGACTAGCGGGGGCCCCTACGAGCAGTACTTC. It codes for CASSHRTSGGPYEQYF. The gene calls are TRBV4-2 and TRBJ2-7; 13 nucleotides match TRBD2. The junction had 4 bases not matched to a gene; V was cut back by 3 bases and J by 2 bases. CDR1 is LGHNA and CDR2 is YNFKEQ in the germline V gene. The CDR3 length is 16 residues.